The 31 T cell receptor beta chains in this list originate from one sample, sequenced in a study of long-term antiretroviral therapy in people with HIV. At survey level, the immunoSEQ assay was run in its v3.0 version. Measured with immunoSEQ multiplex PCR; TCRdb has only the in-frame clones, and not every one. The sample carries 20,000 to 25,000 clones, 84% recorded once. This sample comprised unsorted PBMCs, obtained 0.1 years before starting antiretroviral therapy. The source is a man younger than 30 with HIV.

The J gene is TRBJ2-3, the V gene TRBV9; 7 nucleotides align to TRBD2. The CDR3 loop spans 14 amino acids. V gave up 6 bases and J gave up 1 base; unmatched junction bases: 5. Germline CDR1 and CDR2: SGDLS and YYNGEE. As DNA, the CDR3 is TGTGCCAGCAAGCGGGGCTCGGGCACAGATACGCAGTATTTT. Its translation is CASKRGSGTDTQYF.

The chain is built from TRBV7-9 and TRBJ1-1; D may be TRBD1 (5 bases). Germline loops: CDR1 SEHNR, CDR2 FQNEAQ (reference sequence). Trimming cost V 5 bases and J 5 bases, with 21 bases left between them. This CDR3 has 16 amino acids. CDR3 in amino acids: CASSLGDTGRGTEAFF. Here the CDR3 DNA reads TGTGCCAGCAGCCTCGGGGATACAGGACGGGGGACTGAAGCTTTCTTT.

This clone was seen just once. V and J are TRBV18 and TRBJ1-2, with TRBD1 identical over 8 bases. With 0 bases clipped from V and 0 bases from J, the junction kept 15 bases outside the gene matches. Germline assignment: CDR1 KGHSH and CDR2 LQKENI. The CDR3 is made up of 20 amino acids. The CDR3 DNA reads as TGTGCCAGCTCACCACCGGTGTGGACAGGGAGAGGGACCTCTAACTATGGCTACACCTTC. Translating gives CASSPPVWTGRGTSNYGYTF.

The chain carries TRBV29-1 and TRBJ2-3, with 10 bases identical to TRBD2. The V gene's germline CDR1 is SQVTM and CDR2 ANQGSEA. This CDR3 spans 17 amino acids. The junction had 8 bases not matched to a gene; V was cut back by 0 bases and J by 2 bases. The CDR3 nucleotides are TGCAGCGTTGAAGATCCACAAACTAGCGGGGTCACAGATACGCAGTATTTT. Its protein is CSVEDPQTSGVTDTQYF.

CDR3 nucleotides: TGTGCCATCACTTTGGACAGGGCGGGGTACACTGAAGCTTTCTTT. Translating gives CAITLDRAGYTEAFF. The rearrangement joins TRBV10-3 to TRBJ1-1; 8 nucleotides agree with TRBD1. The CDR3 is 15 amino acids. Trimming took 7 bases from V and 3 from J; bases not matched to a gene: 10. Germline V gives CDR1 ENHRY, CDR2 SYGVKD.

The chain couples TRBV15 to TRBJ2-1, with D tentatively TRBD2 (7 bases). Trimming removed 8 bases at V and 6 bases at J, with 14 bases between. Germline loops: CDR1 LNHNV, CDR2 YYDKDF (reference sequence). There are 13 residues in the CDR3. The CDR3 here is CATGGASINEQFF. In DNA, the CDR3 is TGTGCCACCGGGGGGGCCTCTATCAATGAGCAGTTCTTC.

The rearrangement joins TRBV7-3 to TRBJ1-3; D not certain. V was cut by 3 bases and J by 4 bases, with 7 bases left in between. From germline, CDR1 is SGHTA and CDR2 FQGTGA. The CDR3 has 13 residues. The CDR3 here is CASSFDLGNTIYF. For the CDR3, the DNA is TGTGCCAGCAGCTTTGACCTAGGAAACACCATATATTTT.

The chain combines TRBV27 with TRBJ2-2; 7 bases map to TRBD1. Germline V gene lookup returns CDR1 MNHEY and CDR2 SMNVEV (reference sequence). This CDR3 spans 15 amino acids. Trimming cost V 3 bases and J 6 bases; bases outside gene matches: 7. CDR3 DNA: TGTGCCAGCAGTTTCCTAACAGGGGCAGCCGGGGAGCTGTTTTTT. It encodes CASSFLTGAAGELFF.

The V gene is TRBV7-9, the J gene TRBJ2-4; 7 bases agree with TRBD1. V trimming: 4 bases; J trimming: 2 bases; junction bases outside the gene matches: 5. Germline values: CDR1 SEHNR, CDR2 FQNEAQ (reference sequence). There are 15 residues in the CDR3. CDR3 residues: CASSSRQGPKNIQYF. In DNA form, the CDR3 reads TGTGCCAGCAGCTCGCGACAGGGCCCCAAAAACATTCAGTACTTC.

The chain joins TRBV7-9 to TRBJ1-2; 7 bases are shared with TRBD1. The germline V gene has CDR1 SEHNR and CDR2 FQNEAQ (reference sequence). V trimming: 7 bases; J trimming: 0 bases; junction bases outside the gene matches: 5. The length of the CDR3 is 14 residues. The CDR3: CASTPGTANYGYTF. The CDR3 coding sequence is TGTGCCAGCACTCCCGGGACAGCTAACTATGGCTACACCTTC.

CDR3 DNA sequence: TGTGCCAGCAGCTCGGGACTCGGCTACGAGCAGTACTTC. This sequence encodes CASSSGLGYEQYF. The rearrangement joins TRBV7-3 to TRBJ2-7, with D tentatively TRBD2 (6 bases). The CDR3 totals 13 residues. The germline V gene encodes CDR1 SGHTA and CDR2 FQGTGA. V shed 4 bases and J shed 3 bases, with 10 bases lying between them.

The chain links TRBV18 to TRBJ1-5, with D tentatively TRBD1 (5 bases). Deletions cut 2 bases from V and 7 bases from J, with 12 bases between. The germline gives CDR1 KGHSH, CDR2 LQKENI. The CDR3 consists of 14 residues. The CDR3 loop is CASSPWGGGQPQHF. In DNA form, the CDR3 reads TGTGCCAGCTCACCATGGGGGGGAGGACAGCCCCAGCATTTT.

The J gene is TRBJ2-2, the V gene TRBV19, with TRBD2 as a possible D gene (6 bases). Trimming removed 1 base from V and 4 bases from J, with 7 bases in between. Germline lookup yields CDR1 LNHDA and CDR2 SQIVND (reference sequence). CDR3 length: 14 residues. The CDR3 loop is CASSIGRGTGELFF. Here the CDR3 DNA reads TGTGCCAGTAGTATAGGGCGGGGCACCGGGGAGCTGTTTTTT. The full variable domain, its missing parts supplied by reference TRBV19 and TRBJ2-2, is DGGITQSPKYLFRKEGQNVTLSCEQNLNHDAMYWYRQDPGQGLRLIYYSQIVNDFQKGDIAEGYSVSREKKESFPLTVTSAQKNPTAFYLCASSIGRGTGELFFGEGSRLTVL.

This clone was counted between two and nine times. V is TRBV28 and J is TRBJ1-2; D possibly corresponds to TRBD1 (6 bases). The CDR3 runs to 14 residues. Trimming shortened V by 3 bases and J by 6 bases, and 14 bases separated the two germline ends. Germline CDR1 is MDHEN and CDR2 is SYDVKM. CDR3 loop: CASSLGTGIDGYTF. The CDR3 DNA sequence: TGTGCCAGCAGTTTGGGAACAGGGATAGATGGCTACACCTTC.

The CDR3 bases are TGTGCCAGCAGCCTAAGCCCGATCCGGTCCATACGCAATCAGCCCCAGCATTTT. Its translation is CASSLSPIRSIRNQPQHF. This chain joins TRBV11-2 and TRBJ1-5; D gene unclear. This CDR3 contains 18 residues. Trimming took 5 bases from V and 2 from J, leaving 22 bases between them. From germline, CDR1 is SGHAT and CDR2 FQNNGV. Combining the CDR3 with reference TRBV11-2 and TRBJ1-5 gives the whole variable domain EAGVAQSPRYKIIEKRQSVAFWCNPISGHATLYWYQQILGQGPKLLIQFQNNGVVDDSQLPKDRFSAERLKGVDSTLKIQPAKLEDSAVYLCASSLSPIRSIRNQPQHFGDGTRLSIL.

The V call is TRBV9, the J call TRBJ2-1; D not certain. CDR1 and CDR2 (germline): SGDLS, YYNGEE. This CDR3 is 16 amino acids long. V was shortened by 4 bases and J by 6 bases, with 20 bases between the two germline ends. The DNA of the CDR3 is TGTGCCAGCAGCCCCCCGGGTCTGCATGGGGTCAATGAGCAGTTCTTC. Its translation is CASSPPGLHGVNEQFF.

The chain employs TRBV4-3 and TRBJ2-4; D call uncertain. V dropped 2 bases and J dropped 3 bases, with 20 bases sitting between them. Germline V CDR1 and CDR2: LGHNA, YSLEER. The CDR3 covers 18 residues. As DNA, the CDR3 is TGCGCCAGCAGCCAATACAACTCGGGCCATATGGTCAAAAACATTCAGTACTTC. Translation: CASSQYNSGHMVKNIQYF.

The J gene is TRBJ2-1, the V gene TRBV10-2, with 8 bases aligning to TRBD2. In germline, CDR1 is WSHSY, CDR2 SAAADI. Losses at the gene ends were 3 bases for V and 3 bases for J; bases not matched to a gene: 4. This CDR3 spans 15 amino acids. This chain's CDR3 is CASSDPSGSYNEQFF. CDR3 nucleotides: TGCGCCAGCAGTGATCCCAGCGGGAGCTACAATGAGCAGTTCTTC.

This clone was seen a single time. The chain links TRBV7-2 to TRBJ2-7; 12 bases are a match to TRBD2. The CDR3 is made up of 16 amino acids. Germline V gives CDR1 SGHTA, CDR2 FQGNSA. Trimming removed 5 bases from V and 3 bases from J; junction bases left unmatched: 8. CDR3 bases: TGTGCCAGCAGCCTCCAGTTGACTAGCGGGAGCTACGAGCAGTACTTC. The encoded protein is CASSLQLTSGSYEQYF.

This clone showed up just once. The rearrangement joins TRBV7-2 to TRBJ2-5; D uncertain. The germline gives CDR1 SGHTA, CDR2 FQGNSA. The CDR3 loop spans 12 amino acids. V was shortened by 1 base and J by 5 bases, with 5 bases between the two germline ends. The CDR3 DNA sequence: TGTGCCAGCAGCTTAGTTGGGGAGACCCAGTACTTC. Translating it yields CASSLVGETQYF. Full variable domain (remainder filled in from reference TRBV7-2 and TRBJ2-5): GAGVSQSPSNKVTEKGKDVELRCDPISGHTALYWYRQSLGQGLEFLIYFQGNSAPDKSGLPSDRFSAERTGGSVSTLTIQRTQQEDSAVYLCASSLVGETQYFGPGTRLLVL.

The chain carries TRBV4-3 and TRBJ2-7; D uncertain. The CDR3 is 15 amino acids. The ends were cut back, 0 bases at V and 0 bases at J, with 9 bases in the middle. Per the germline V gene, CDR1 is LGHNA and CDR2 is YSLEER. CDR3 DNA: TGCGCCAGCAGCCAAGATTGGGCAGGCTCCTACGAGCAGTACTTC. This codes for CASSQDWAGSYEQYF.

This sequence joins TRBV7-9 and TRBJ2-5, with D perhaps TRBD1 (5 bases). V lost 5 bases and J 2 bases, leaving 15 bases between the germline ends. This CDR3 contains 15 residues. Germline V lookup: CDR1 SEHNR, CDR2 FQNEAQ (reference sequence). As DNA, the CDR3 is TGTGCCAGCAGCCCGAAACACAGGATACAAGAGACCCAGTACTTC. This translates into CASSPKHRIQETQYF.

The rearrangement uses TRBV9 and TRBJ2-7; possibly TRBD2 for D (6 bases). V shed 5 bases and J shed 2 bases, with 11 bases lying between them. CDR3 length: 13 amino acids. CDR1 and CDR2 from the germline V gene are SGDLS and YYNGEE. DNA for the CDR3: TGTGCCAGCAGTCCACGGGGGACCTACGAGCAGTACTTC. It translates to CASSPRGTYEQYF.

The chain has TRBV16 and TRBJ2-7, with D perhaps given as TRBD1 or TRBD2 (5 bases each). The germline gives CDR1 KGHSY, CDR2 FQNENV. This CDR3 is 15 amino acids long. V shed 4 bases and J shed 0 bases, with 13 bases lying between them. CDR3 amino acids: CASSPVQGTSYEQYF. In nucleotides, the CDR3 is TGTGCCAGCAGCCCCGTCCAAGGGACCTCCTACGAGCAGTACTTC.

The rearrangement uses TRBV30 and TRBJ2-3, with TRBD2 matching 11 bases. Germline V CDR1 and CDR2: GTSNPN, SVGIG (reference sequence). With 8 bases clipped from V and 8 bases from J, the junction kept 9 bases outside the gene matches. The CDR3 covers 13 residues. As DNA, the CDR3 is TGTGCCCACGCACTAGCGGGGGTCCGTACGCAGTATTTT. It yields the protein CAHALAGVRTQYF.

V and J are TRBV30 and TRBJ2-1; 7 nucleotides align to TRBD2. Germline V gene lookup returns CDR1 GTSNPN and CDR2 SVGIG (reference sequence). This CDR3 spans 14 amino acids. V trimming: 3 bases; J trimming: 5 bases; junction bases outside the gene matches: 7. The chain's CDR3 is CAWRSPREHNEQFF. CDR3 sequence (DNA): TGTGCCTGGAGGTCGCCGCGGGAGCACAATGAGCAGTTCTTC. Combining the CDR3 with reference TRBV30 and TRBJ2-1 gives the whole variable domain SQTIHQWPATLVQPVGSPLSLECTVEGTSNPNLYWYRQAAGRGLQLLFYSVGIGQISSEVPQNLSASRPQDRQFILSSKKLLLSDSGFYLCAWRSPREHNEQFFGPGTRLTVL.

The CDR3 spells CASSYGTSGYEQYF. The DNA of the CDR3 is TGTGCCAGCAGTTATGGGACTAGCGGCTACGAGCAGTACTTC. V and J are TRBV6-5 and TRBJ2-7, with 11 nucleotides matching TRBD2. Germline V gene lookup returns CDR1 MNHEY and CDR2 SVGAGI. The CDR3 runs 14 residues. Trimming cost V 3 bases and J 3 bases; bases outside gene matches: 1.

The gene calls are TRBV6-4 and TRBJ2-5; 12 positions agree with TRBD2. Germline trimming cut 6 bases from V and 5 bases from J; bases unmatched to any gene: 10. In germline, CDR1 is MRHNA, CDR2 SNTAGT. The CDR3 has 16 amino acids. The CDR3 is CASRPTSGSTGETQYF. The CDR3 coding sequence is TGTGCCAGCAGGCCGACTAGCGGGAGTACGGGGGAGACCCAGTACTTC.

J is TRBJ2-1 and V is TRBV27, with D perhaps matching TRBD2 (6 bases). V gave up 5 bases and J gave up 4 bases, with 15 bases separating them. The CDR3 extends over 15 amino acids. Germline lookup yields CDR1 MNHEY and CDR2 SMNVEV (reference sequence). CDR3 DNA: TGTGCCAGCAGTCTTGCACGGGACTTGTACAATGAGCAGTTCTTC. It translates to CASSLARDLYNEQFF.

This rearrangement joins TRBV6-5 to TRBJ2-5; perhaps TRBD1 as D (5 bases). The V and J ends lost 6 bases and 1 base respectively, with 12 bases between them. The germline V gene has CDR1 MNHEY and CDR2 SVGAGI. The CDR3 is 14 residues long. CDR3 protein: CASRVQGRQETQYF. DNA for the CDR3: TGTGCCAGCAGGGTCCAGGGTCGCCAAGAGACCCAGTACTTC.

V gene TRBV28 combines with J gene TRBJ2-5, with a possible D match to TRBD2 (5 bases). Germline CDR1 reads MDHEN; CDR2 reads SYDVKM. V lost 7 bases to trimming and J lost 5 bases, with 11 bases between them. CDR3 length: 12 residues. CDR3 DNA: TGTGCCAGCAATATCGGCGGGGAGACCCAGTACTTC. Its translation: CASNIGGETQYF.